This T cell receptor beta chain originates from a study of lymphopenia after photon versus proton radiotherapy. Study observations and caveats: After lymphocyte nadir, photon-treated repertoires showed oligoclonal expansion, especially CD8+ Temra. Post-nadir TCR diversity decline inversely tracked overall survival among those who died. Authors raise, but do not show, better survival with proton therapy.

TCRdb's copy holds only in-frame clones and misses some; the assay was immunoSEQ multiplex PCR. Altogether some 29,000 clones are present, about 81% being singletons, with the ten largest covering approximately 30%. Notes on this clone: Its matching antigen is unknown.

The V gene end was trimmed by 3 bases and the J gene end by 3 bases; junction bases not matched to a gene: 6. Germline-derived CDR1 and CDR2 are LGHNA and YSLEER. The CDR3 extends over 15 amino acids. The TCR sequence derives from a man between 45 and 60 years old with gastric cancer. The source was peripheral blood, collected from a patient treated with photon-based radiotherapy. The chain recombines TRBV4-3 with TRBJ2-7; TRBD1 matches 9 bases. The CDR3 reads CASSQGQGLGYEQYF. The CDR3 DNA sequence: TGCGCCAGCAGCCAGGGACAGGGTCTTGGCTACGAGCAGTACTTC.